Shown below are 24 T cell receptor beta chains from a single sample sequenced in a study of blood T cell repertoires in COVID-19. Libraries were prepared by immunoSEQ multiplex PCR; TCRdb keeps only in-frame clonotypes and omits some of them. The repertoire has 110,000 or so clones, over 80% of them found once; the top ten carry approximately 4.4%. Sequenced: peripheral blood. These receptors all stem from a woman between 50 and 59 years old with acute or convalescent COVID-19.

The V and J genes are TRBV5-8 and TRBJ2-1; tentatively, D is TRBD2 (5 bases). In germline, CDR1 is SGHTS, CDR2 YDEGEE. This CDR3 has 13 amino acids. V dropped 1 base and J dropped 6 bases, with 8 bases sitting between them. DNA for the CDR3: TGTGCCAGCAGCTTGAGTGAGGGCAATGAGCAGTTCTTC. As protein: CASSLSEGNEQFF.

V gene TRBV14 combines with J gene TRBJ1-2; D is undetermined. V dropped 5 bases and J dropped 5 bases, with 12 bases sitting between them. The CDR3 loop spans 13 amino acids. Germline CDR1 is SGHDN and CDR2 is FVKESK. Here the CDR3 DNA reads TGTGCCAGCAGCTTAGGCCCGGGGTATGGCTACACCTTC. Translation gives CASSLGPGYGYTF.

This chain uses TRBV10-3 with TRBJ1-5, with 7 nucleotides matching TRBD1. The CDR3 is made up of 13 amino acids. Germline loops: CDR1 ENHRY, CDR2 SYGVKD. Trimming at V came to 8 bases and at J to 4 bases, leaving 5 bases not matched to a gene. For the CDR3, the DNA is TGTGCCATCGCGGGGACAGCAAATCAGCCCCAGCATTTT. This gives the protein CAIAGTANQPQHF.

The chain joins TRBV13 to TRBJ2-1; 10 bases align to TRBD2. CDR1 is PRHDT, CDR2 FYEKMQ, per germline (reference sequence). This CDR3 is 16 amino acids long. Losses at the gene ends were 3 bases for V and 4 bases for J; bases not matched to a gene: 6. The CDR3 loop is CASSFSGTSVYNEQFF. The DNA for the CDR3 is TGTGCCAGCAGCTTCTCCGGGACTAGCGTTTACAATGAGCAGTTCTTC.

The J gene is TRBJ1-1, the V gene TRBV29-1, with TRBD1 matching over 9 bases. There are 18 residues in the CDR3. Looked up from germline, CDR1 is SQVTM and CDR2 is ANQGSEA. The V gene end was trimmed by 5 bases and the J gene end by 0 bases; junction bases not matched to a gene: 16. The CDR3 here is CSVYASVDRGVMNTEAFF. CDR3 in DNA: TGCAGCGTTTACGCTTCCGTGGACAGGGGAGTTATGAACACTGAAGCTTTCTTT.

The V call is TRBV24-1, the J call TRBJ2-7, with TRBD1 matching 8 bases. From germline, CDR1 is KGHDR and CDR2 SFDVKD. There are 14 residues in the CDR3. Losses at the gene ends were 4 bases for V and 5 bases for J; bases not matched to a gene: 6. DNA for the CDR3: TGTGCCACCAGTGACCCCGCAGGGGGCAACGAGCAGTACTTC. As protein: CATSDPAGGNEQYF.

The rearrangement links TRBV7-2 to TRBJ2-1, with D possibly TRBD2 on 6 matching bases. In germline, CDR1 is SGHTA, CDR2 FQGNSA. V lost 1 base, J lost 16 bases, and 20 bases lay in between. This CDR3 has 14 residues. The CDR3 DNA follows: TGTGCCAGCAGCTTAGACGGGACTTCCCGGAGGGGATTCTTC. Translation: CASSLDGTSRRGFF.

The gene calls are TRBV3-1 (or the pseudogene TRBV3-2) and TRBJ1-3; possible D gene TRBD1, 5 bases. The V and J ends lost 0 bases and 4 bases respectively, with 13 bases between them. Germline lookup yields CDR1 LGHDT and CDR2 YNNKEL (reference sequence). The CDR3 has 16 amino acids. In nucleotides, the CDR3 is TGTGCCAGCAGCCAAGATCTTCGGCAGGGCGGAAACACCATATATTTT. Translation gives CASSQDLRQGGNTIYF.

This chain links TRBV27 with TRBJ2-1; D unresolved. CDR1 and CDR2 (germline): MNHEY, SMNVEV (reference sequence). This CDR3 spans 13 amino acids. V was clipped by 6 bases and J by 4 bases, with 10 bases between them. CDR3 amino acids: CASSLQTYNEQFF. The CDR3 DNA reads TGTGCCAGCAGCTTACAGACTTACAATGAGCAGTTCTTC.

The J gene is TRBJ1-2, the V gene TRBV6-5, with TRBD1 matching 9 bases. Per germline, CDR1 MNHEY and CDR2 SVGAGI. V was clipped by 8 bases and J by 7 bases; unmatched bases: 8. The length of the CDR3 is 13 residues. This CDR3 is CASAQGASPGYTF. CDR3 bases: TGTGCCAGCGCACAGGGGGCGTCCCCTGGCTACACCTTC.

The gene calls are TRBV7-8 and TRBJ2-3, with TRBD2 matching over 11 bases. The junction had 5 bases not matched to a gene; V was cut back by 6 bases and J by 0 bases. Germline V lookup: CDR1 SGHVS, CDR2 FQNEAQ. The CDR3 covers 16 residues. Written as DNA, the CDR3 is TGTGCCAGCAGATCCGGGACTAGCGGCAGCACAGATACGCAGTATTTT. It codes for CASRSGTSGSTDTQYF.

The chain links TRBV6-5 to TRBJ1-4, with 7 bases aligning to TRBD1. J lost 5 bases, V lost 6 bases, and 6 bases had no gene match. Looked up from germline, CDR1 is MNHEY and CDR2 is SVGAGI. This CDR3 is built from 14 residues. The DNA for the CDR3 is TGTGCCAGCAGAGAGGGGGCCCCAAATGAAAAACTGTTTTTT. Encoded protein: CASREGAPNEKLFF.

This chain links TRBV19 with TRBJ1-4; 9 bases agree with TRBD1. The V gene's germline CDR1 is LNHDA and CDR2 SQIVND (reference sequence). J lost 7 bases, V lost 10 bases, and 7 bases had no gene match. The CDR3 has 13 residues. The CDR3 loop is CATGPDRGEKLFF. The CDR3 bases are TGTGCCACAGGACCGGACAGGGGTGAAAAACTGTTTTTT. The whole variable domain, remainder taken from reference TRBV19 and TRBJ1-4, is DGGITQSPKYLFRKEGQNVTLSCEQNLNHDAMYWYRQDPGQGLRLIYYSQIVNDFQKGDIAEGYSVSREKKESFPLTVTSAQKNPTAFYLCATGPDRGEKLFFGSGTQLSVL.

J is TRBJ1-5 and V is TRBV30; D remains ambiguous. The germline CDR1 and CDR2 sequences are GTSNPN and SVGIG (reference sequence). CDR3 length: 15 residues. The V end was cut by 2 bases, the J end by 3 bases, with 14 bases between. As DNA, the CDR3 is TGTGCCTGGAGTTTTAGCCGCCTGGCCAATCAGCCCCAGCATTTT. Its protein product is CAWSFSRLANQPQHF.

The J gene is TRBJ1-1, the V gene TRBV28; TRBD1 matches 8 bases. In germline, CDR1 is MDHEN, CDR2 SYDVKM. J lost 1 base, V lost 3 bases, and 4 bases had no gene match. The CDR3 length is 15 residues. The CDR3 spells CASSLAGGTNTEAFF. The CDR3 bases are TGTGCCAGCAGTTTGGCAGGGGGCACGAACACTGAAGCTTTCTTT. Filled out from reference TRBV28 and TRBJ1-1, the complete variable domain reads DVKVTQSSRYLVKRTGEKVFLECVQDMDHENMFWYRQDPGLGLRLIYFSYDVKMKEKGDIPEGYSVSREKKERFSLILESASTNQTSMYLCASSLAGGTNTEAFFGQGTRLTVV.

CDR3 DNA sequence: TGTGCCACCAGTGATGCCATTCCGGGTAGAGGAGCTAACTATGGCTACACCTTC. This encodes CATSDAIPGRGANYGYTF. The rearrangement joins TRBV24-1 to TRBJ1-2; D is unclear. The germline gives CDR1 KGHDR, CDR2 SFDVKD. The CDR3 covers 18 residues. The ends were cut back, 3 bases at V and 0 bases at J, with 19 bases in the middle.

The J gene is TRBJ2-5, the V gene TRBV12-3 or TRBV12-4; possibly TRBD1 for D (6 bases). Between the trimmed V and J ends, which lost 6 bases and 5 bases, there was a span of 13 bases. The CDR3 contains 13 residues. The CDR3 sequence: CASRTGITETQYF. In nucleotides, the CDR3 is TGTGCCAGCAGAACAGGGATTACGGAGACCCAGTACTTC.

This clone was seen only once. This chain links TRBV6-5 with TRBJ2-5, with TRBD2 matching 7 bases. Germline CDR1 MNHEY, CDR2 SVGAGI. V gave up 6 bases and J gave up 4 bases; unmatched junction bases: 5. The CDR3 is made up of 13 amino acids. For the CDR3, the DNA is TGTGCCAGCAGAATACCGGGGGGAGAGACCCAGTACTTC. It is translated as CASRIPGGETQYF.

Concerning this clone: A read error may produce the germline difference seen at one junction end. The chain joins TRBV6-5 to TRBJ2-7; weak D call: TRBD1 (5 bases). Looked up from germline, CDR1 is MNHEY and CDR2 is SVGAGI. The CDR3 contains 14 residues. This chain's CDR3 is CASSLLGVSNEQYF. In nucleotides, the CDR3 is TGTGCCAGCAGTCTCCTAGGGGTCTCCAACGAGCAGTACTTC.

CDR3 DNA sequence: TGTGCCAGCAGCTGGGTGACGGGGAATTCACCCCTCCACTTT. Its protein is CASSWVTGNSPLHF. The V gene is TRBV14, the J gene TRBJ1-6; no firm D call. The CDR3 is made up of 14 amino acids. The germline V gene has CDR1 SGHDN and CDR2 FVKESK. V dropped 5 bases and J dropped 7 bases, with 12 bases sitting between them.

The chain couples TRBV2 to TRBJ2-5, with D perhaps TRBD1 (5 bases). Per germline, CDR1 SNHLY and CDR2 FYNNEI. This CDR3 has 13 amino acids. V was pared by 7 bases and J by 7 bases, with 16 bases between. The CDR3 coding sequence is TGTGCCAGCAAGGACACCGACCAGAGGACCCAGTACTTC. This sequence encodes CASKDTDQRTQYF.

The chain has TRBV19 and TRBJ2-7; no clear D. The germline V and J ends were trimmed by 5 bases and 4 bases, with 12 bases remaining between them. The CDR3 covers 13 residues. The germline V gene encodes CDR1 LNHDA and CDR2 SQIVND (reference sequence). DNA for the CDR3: TGTGCCAGTAGTCCCCTTGACGGGTACGAGCAGTACTTC. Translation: CASSPLDGYEQYF.

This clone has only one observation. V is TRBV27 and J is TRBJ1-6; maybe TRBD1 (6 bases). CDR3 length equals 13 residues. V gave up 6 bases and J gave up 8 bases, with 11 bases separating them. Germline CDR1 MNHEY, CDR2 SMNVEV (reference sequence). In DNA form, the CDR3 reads TGTGCCAGCAGGGGGGCTCCGGATTCACCCCTCCACTTT. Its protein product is CASRGAPDSPLHF.

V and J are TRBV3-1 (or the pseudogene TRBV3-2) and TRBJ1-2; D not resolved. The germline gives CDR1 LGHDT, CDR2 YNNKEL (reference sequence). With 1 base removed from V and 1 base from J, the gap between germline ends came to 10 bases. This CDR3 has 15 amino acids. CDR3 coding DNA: TGTGCCAGCAGCCAAGCGGGTCAACTTAACTATGGCTACACCTTC. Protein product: CASSQAGQLNYGYTF.